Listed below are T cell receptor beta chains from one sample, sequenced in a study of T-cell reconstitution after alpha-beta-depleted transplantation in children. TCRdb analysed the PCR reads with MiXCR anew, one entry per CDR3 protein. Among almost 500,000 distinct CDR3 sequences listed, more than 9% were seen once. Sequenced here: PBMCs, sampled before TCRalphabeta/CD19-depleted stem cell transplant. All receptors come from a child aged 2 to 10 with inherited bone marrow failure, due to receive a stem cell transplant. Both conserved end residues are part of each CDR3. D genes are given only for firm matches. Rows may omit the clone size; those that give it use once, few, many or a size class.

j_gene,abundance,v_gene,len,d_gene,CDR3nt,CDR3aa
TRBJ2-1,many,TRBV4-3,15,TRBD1,TGCGCCAGCAGCCTTCGACAGGGGGCCCGCAATGAGCAGTTCTTC,CASSLRQGARNEQFF
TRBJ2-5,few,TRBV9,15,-,TGTGCCAGCAGCGTAAGTGGAAGAGCCCAAGAGACCCAGTACTTC,CASSVSGRAQETQYF
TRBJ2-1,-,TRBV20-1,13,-,TGCAGTGCTAGGCTTCAAGAGGGGGTTGAGCAGTTCTTC,CSARLQEGVEQFF
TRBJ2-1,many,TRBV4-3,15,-,TGCGCCACATACGGAGCGGCCCGTTCCTACAATGAGCAGTTCTTC,CATYGAARSYNEQFF
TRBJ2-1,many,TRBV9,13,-,TGTGCCAGCAGCGTAGGGGTACTGGAGGAGCAGTTCTTC,CASSVGVLEEQFF
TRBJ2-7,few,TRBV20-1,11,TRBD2,TGCGGTTCCGGGAGGGCGTACGAGCAGTACTTC,CGSGRAYEQYF
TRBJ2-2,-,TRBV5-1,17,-,TGCGCCAGCAGCCGAATGGGGGCTAGAGGTTTCACCGGGGAGCTGTTTTTT,CASSRMGARGFTGELFF
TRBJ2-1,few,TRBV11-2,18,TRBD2,TGTGCCAGCACCCTCTTCACTAGCGGAGCCCTAGGATACAATGAGCAGTTCTTC,CASTLFTSGALGYNEQFF
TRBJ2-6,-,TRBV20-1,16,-,TGCAGTGCTACAGGGGGGGAAGTCTCTGGGGCCAACGTCCTGACTTTC,CSATGGEVSGANVLTF
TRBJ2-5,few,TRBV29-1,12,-,TGCAGCGCACGAAGCAACTCCGGGACCCAGTACTTC,CSARSNSGTQYF
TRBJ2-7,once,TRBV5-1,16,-,TGCGCCAGCAGCCGGGTAACTTTTTCACCTACCTACGAGCAGTACTTC,CASSRVTFSPTYEQYF
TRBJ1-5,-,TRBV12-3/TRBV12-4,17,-,TGTGCCAGCAGTCACCCCGTACAGGCCTATAGCAATCAGCCCCAGCATTTT,CASSHPVQAYSNQPQHF
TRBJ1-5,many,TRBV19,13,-,TGTGCCAGACGACCACAGGGAGGTCAGCCCCAGCATTTT,CARRPQGGQPQHF
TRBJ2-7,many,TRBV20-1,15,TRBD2,TGCAGTGCTAGGGGAAGCGGGAGGGCCTGGTACGAGCAGTACTTC,CSARGSGRAWYEQYF
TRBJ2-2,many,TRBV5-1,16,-,TGCGCCAGCAGCTTGACAGGGTCCCTATACACCGGGGAGCTGTTTTTT,CASSLTGSLYTGELFF
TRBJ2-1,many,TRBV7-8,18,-,TGTGCCAGCAGCTTCTTCCTGGGTGGCGGGGACTCCTACAATGAGCAGTTCTTC,CASSFFLGGGDSYNEQFF
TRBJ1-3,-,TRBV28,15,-,TGTGCCAGCAGTGCTCGGGACCACTCTGGAAACACCATATATTTT,CASSARDHSGNTIYF
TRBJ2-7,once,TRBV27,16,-,TGTGCCAGCAGTCCAACCGGGACACCCCGCTCCTACGAGCAGTACTTC,CASSPTGTPRSYEQYF
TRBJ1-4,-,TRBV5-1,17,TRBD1,TGCGCCAGCAGCCTGGGACAGGGGGAAGCAACTAATGAAAAACTGTTTTTT,CASSLGQGEATNEKLFF
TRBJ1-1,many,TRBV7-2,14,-,TGTGCCAGCAGCGTAGGGACGGGCAACACTGAAGCTTTCTTT,CASSVGTGNTEAFF
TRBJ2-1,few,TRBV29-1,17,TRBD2,TGCAGCGCGACCGGGACTAGCGGTGTAGTGAACTACAATGAGCAGTTCTTC,CSATGTSGVVNYNEQFF
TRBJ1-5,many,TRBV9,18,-,TGTGCCAGCAGGCAGCCGGGACCGCGTTTTTTCCATGGGCAGCCCCAGCATTTT,CASRQPGPRFFHGQPQHF
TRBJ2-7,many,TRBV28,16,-,TGTGCCAGCAGTTTATCCCCCACAGGGTTTACCTACGAGCAGTACTTC,CASSLSPTGFTYEQYF
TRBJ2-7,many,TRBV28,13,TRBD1,TGTGCCAGTACAGGGGACCCGGTTTGGGAGCAGTACTTC,CASTGDPVWEQYF
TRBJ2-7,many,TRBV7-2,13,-,TGTGCCAGCAGCTTACCGGGTCCTGACGAGCAGTACTTC,CASSLPGPDEQYF
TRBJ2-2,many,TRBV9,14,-,TGTGCCAGCAATAGCGGAGCAAACACCGGGGAGCTGTTTTTT,CASNSGANTGELFF
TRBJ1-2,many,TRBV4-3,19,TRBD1,TGCGCCAGCAGCCAAACCCTGTGGGGACAGGGGCTTTACGGCTATGGCTACACCTTC,CASSQTLWGQGLYGYGYTF
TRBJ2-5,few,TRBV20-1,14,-,TGCAGTGGGCGGCGGGACGAGGGGCAAGAGACCCAGTACTTC,CSGRRDEGQETQYF
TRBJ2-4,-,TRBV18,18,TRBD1,TGTGCCAGCTCACCACCCGGGACAGGGTCTGCAGGGAAAAACATTCAGTACTTC,CASSPPGTGSAGKNIQYF
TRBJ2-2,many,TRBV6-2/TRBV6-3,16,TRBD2,TGTGCCAGCAGTTACTTCGGTCTAGCGGGCACCGGGGAGCTGTTTTTT,CASSYFGLAGTGELFF
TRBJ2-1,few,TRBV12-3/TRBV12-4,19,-,TGTGCCAGCAGTTTCGGTCTCTCCATGGGGGCCATGGGGTATCATGAGCAGTTCTTC,CASSFGLSMGAMGYHEQFF
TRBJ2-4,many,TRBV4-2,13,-,TGTGCCAGCAGCCAAGTGCTAGAGAGCATTCAGTACTTC,CASSQVLESIQYF
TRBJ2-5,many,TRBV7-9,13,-,TGTGCCAGCAGCCGGACCCCCGAAGAGACCCAGTACTTC,CASSRTPEETQYF
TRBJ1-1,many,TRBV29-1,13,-,TGCAGCGTCGCGCAGGGGTGGGACACTGAAGCTTTCTTT,CSVAQGWDTEAFF
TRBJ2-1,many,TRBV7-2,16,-,TGTGCCAGCAGCTTAGATAGGGTAGGCGCGGGCAATGAGCAGTTCTTC,CASSLDRVGAGNEQFF
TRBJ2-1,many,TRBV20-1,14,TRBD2,TGCAGTGCCCCGAGGGGAGGGCCCAGCGATGAGCAGTTCTTC,CSAPRGGPSDEQFF
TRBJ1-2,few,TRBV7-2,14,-,TGTGCCAGCAGCTTGAAGCCCGAGTGGGATGGCTACACCTTC,CASSLKPEWDGYTF
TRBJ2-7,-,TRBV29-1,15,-,TGCAGCGTTGAAGGGACCGGGACGAGACCCTACGAGCAGTACTTC,CSVEGTGTRPYEQYF
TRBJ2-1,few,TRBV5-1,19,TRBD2,TGCGCCAGCAGCTTGGGGCTAGCGGGAGGGCCGATCGCCTACAATGAGCAGTTCTTC,CASSLGLAGGPIAYNEQFF